The rows below give T cell receptor beta chains drawn from one sample of a study of control samples from healthy donors and cancer patients. Sequencing was performed with immunoSEQ multiplex PCR; in TCRdb, only in-frame clones are kept and a portion is missing. The sample holds fewer than 200,000 clones; nearly 96% are singletons and the top ten take approximately 0.93%. What was sequenced was blood. The origin of the receptors is a woman between 25 and 40 years old in good health. Each CDR3 is given with its conserved first and last residue. A D gene is named only where the DNA matches it firmly. Clone size is not always given. Where it is, it says once, few, many or a class for expanded clones.

j_call v_call clone_size d_call cdr3_aa cdr3_nt
TRBJ2-7 TRBV29-1 - - CSAILTYEQYF TGCAGCGCCATATTGACCTACGAGCAGTACTTC
TRBJ2-5 TRBV7-6 - TRBD2 CASSLVLAGAQETQYF TGTGCCAGCAGCTTAGTACTAGCGGGGGCCCAAGAGACCCAGTACTTC
TRBJ2-5 TRBV19 - - CASSIGGVGETQYF TGTGCCAGTAGTATAGGGGGAGTAGGAGAGACCCAGTACTTC
TRBJ2-6 TRBV5-1 once TRBD1 CASSSGQGVISGANVLTF TGCGCCAGCAGCTCCGGACAGGGGGTGATCTCTGGGGCCAACGTCCTGACTTTC
TRBJ2-7 TRBV7-8 - TRBD1 CASSQIGGQGSEQYF TGTGCCAGCTCACAGATAGGGGGACAGGGGTCCGAGCAGTACTTC
TRBJ2-3 TRBV10-3 - - CAISADLFSTDTQYF TGTGCCATCAGTGCGGACCTCTTTAGCACAGATACGCAGTATTTT
TRBJ1-2 TRBV20-1 - - CSASLTRWDYGYTF TGCAGTGCTAGTCTTACCAGATGGGACTATGGCTACACCTTC
TRBJ1-2 TRBV11-2 - TRBD1 CASSPSPRTGLWDYGYTF TGTGCCAGCAGCCCATCTCCTCGGACAGGGCTGTGGGACTATGGCTACACCTTC
TRBJ2-3 TRBV30 - TRBD2 CAWSVLAGGHRYAVF TGTGCCTGGAGTGTACTAGCGGGGGGGCACAGATACGCAGTATTT
TRBJ2-7 TRBV5-5 - - CASSLGDEQYF TGTGCCAGCAGCTTGGGAGACGAGCAGTACTTC
TRBJ2-3 TRBV5-1 - - CASSLGPTDTQYF TGCGCCAGCAGCTTGGGGCCCACAGATACGCAGTATTTT
TRBJ2-7 TRBV27 - TRBD2 CASSLRGTSGVYEQYF TGTGCCAGCAGTTTAAGGGGGACTAGCGGAGTCTACGAGCAGTACTTC
TRBJ2-7 TRBV6-1 - TRBD2 CASSEGTSGRFYEQYF TGTGCCAGCAGTGAAGGGACTAGCGGGAGGTTCTACGAGCAGTACTTC
TRBJ1-4 TRBV6-5 once TRBD1 CASSFGQGSHEKLFF TGTGCCAGCAGTTTCGGACAGGGGTCGCATGAAAAACTGTTTTTT
TRBJ2-2 TRBV28 - - CASSLRGRTGELFF TGTGCCAGCAGCCTCAGGGGAAGGACCGGGGAGCTGTTTTTT
TRBJ1-1 TRBV5-1 - TRBD1 CASSLGDRGWVTEAFF TGCGCCAGCAGCTTGGGTGACAGGGGGTGGGTCACTGAAGCTTTCTTT
TRBJ1-2 TRBV30 - - CAWSPPGNYGYTF TGTGCCTGGAGCCCTCCCGGGAACTATGGCTACACCTTC
TRBJ2-5 TRBV7-9 - - CASSPTGRQETQYF TGTGCCAGCAGCCCTACAGGGAGACAAGAGACCCAGTACTTC
TRBJ2-5 TRBV19 - - CASTSRSGAQETQYF TGTGCCAGTACCTCCCGATCGGGGGCACAAGAGACCCAGTACTTC
TRBJ1-2 TRBV30 - - CAWAQQGTYGYTF TGTGCCTGGGCTCAACAGGGTACCTATGGCTACACCTTC
TRBJ1-4 TRBV28 - - CASSFGPELFF TGTGCCAGCAGTTTTGGCCCCGAGCTGTTTTTT
TRBJ2-1 TRBV19 - TRBD1 CASSIWTGDVNEQFF TGTGCCAGTAGTATATGGACAGGGGATGTGAATGAGCAGTTCTTC
TRBJ1-1 TRBV7-9 - - CASSLFQQNTEAFF TGTGCCAGCAGCTTATTCCAGCAGAACACTGAAGCTTTCTTT